The next 26 T cell receptor beta chains were all read from a single sample in a study of T cells in Graves' hyperthyroidism and ophthalmopathy. Amplified TCR beta CDR3 regions came from RNA transcripts. First-round RT-PCR with HTBI primers amplified the TCR CDR3 region. TCRdb fed the multiplex PCR reads into MiXCR, producing one record per CDR3 protein. The table records more than 500,000 distinct CDR3 sequences, 15% to 20% of them present only once. Sequencing was performed on blood. These receptors were collected from a woman aged 25 to 39 with Graves' ophthalmopathy.

The V call is TRBV24-1, the J call TRBJ2-6, with unresolved D. V was shortened by 9 bases and J by 0 bases, with 11 bases between the two germline ends. The CDR3 runs to 15 residues. The germline gives CDR1 KGHDR, CDR2 SFDVKD. The CDR3 region is CATAPDISGANVLTF. CDR3 coding DNA: TGTGCCACCGCACCCGACATCTCTGGGGCCAACGTCCTGACTTTC.

This clonotype has a count of ten or more. The chain employs TRBV28 and TRBJ2-5; no clear D. The CDR3 loop spans 14 amino acids. Germline loops: CDR1 MDHEN, CDR2 SYDVKM. The V end lost 5 bases, the J end lost 2 bases, and 12 bases lay between the germline ends. CDR3 protein: CASSPVQLQETQYF. The CDR3 nucleotides read TGTGCCAGCAGTCCCGTCCAGCTGCAAGAGACCCAGTACTTC.

This clonotype was counted at least ten times. V is TRBV28 and J is TRBJ2-7, with 7 bases aligning to TRBD1. The length of the CDR3 is 14 residues. Trimming took 6 bases from V and 2 from J; bases not matched to a gene: 7. Germline CDR1 MDHEN, CDR2 SYDVKM. Here the CDR3 DNA reads TGTGCCAGCAGAGTAAAACAGGGGACCTACGAGCAGTACTTC. As protein: CASRVKQGTYEQYF.

This clonotype was seen ten or more times. The CDR3 bases are TGTGCCAGCCCCCCCCGGGACAGGGGGCTACACGAGCAGTACTTC. This codes for CASPPRDRGLHEQYF. V and J are TRBV28 and TRBJ2-7, with 12 bases fitting TRBD1. Trimming removed 8 bases from V and 5 bases from J; junction bases left unmatched: 10. Per the germline V gene, CDR1 is MDHEN and CDR2 is SYDVKM. The CDR3 is 15 amino acids.

This clonotype occurred many times. The genes are TRBV7-6 and TRBJ2-7, with D tentatively TRBD1 (5 bases). This CDR3 is built from 13 residues. The germline CDR1 and CDR2 sequences are SGHVS and FNYEAQ. The CDR3 bases are TGTGCGACGTCCCAGGGAATACGCTACGAGCAGTACTTC. Its protein is CATSQGIRYEQYF.

This clonotype was seen many times. V usage is TRBV7-2 and J usage is TRBJ2-7; D may be TRBD2 (6 bases). This CDR3 contains 15 residues. Germline V gene data show CDR1 as SGHTA and CDR2 as FQGNSA. V lost 3 bases and J lost 3, with 15 bases in between. The CDR3: CASSLQSGVRYEQYF. The CDR3 bases are TGTGCCAGCAGCTTGCAATCGGGAGTCCGCTACGAGCAGTACTTC.

This clonotype was detected ten times or more. This chain connects TRBV20-1 to TRBJ2-7; TRBD1 aligns across 9 bases. Germline assignment: CDR1 DFQATT and CDR2 SNEGSKA (reference sequence). The CDR3 is 16 residues long. V lost 0 bases and J lost 2; bases outside the gene matches: 8. The DNA for the CDR3 is TGCAGTGCTAGAGATCCCTCCCGGGACAGGGCCTACGAGCAGTACTTC. It codes for CSARDPSRDRAYEQYF.

The rearrangement uses TRBV9 and TRBJ2-3; D possibly matches TRBD1 or TRBD2 (5 bases each). The V end lost 2 bases, the J end lost 0 bases, and 13 bases lay between the germline ends. CDR1 and CDR2 (germline): SGDLS, YYNGEE. The CDR3 contains 16 residues. CDR3 protein: CASSVRDARSTDTQYF. CDR3 sequence (DNA): TGTGCCAGCAGCGTCCGGGACGCTCGGAGCACAGATACGCAGTATTTT.

This clonotype was seen many times. The J gene is TRBJ1-5, the V gene TRBV19; TRBD1 matches 9 bases. The CDR3 length is 14 residues. Trimming at V came to 6 bases and at J to 4 bases, leaving 4 bases not matched to a gene. In germline, CDR1 is LNHDA, CDR2 SQIVND (reference sequence). CDR3 DNA: TGTGCCAGTAGGAATGACAGGGGGAATCAGCCCCAGCATTTT. The encoded protein is CASRNDRGNQPQHF.

In DNA form, the CDR3 reads TGTGCCAGCAGTTCGGCACGGACCGAACTAGCCAAAAACATTCAGTACTTC. Amino acid sequence: CASSSARTELAKNIQYF. The genes are TRBV27 and TRBJ2-4; D not certain. The CDR3 runs 17 residues. The germline V gene has CDR1 MNHEY and CDR2 SMNVEV (reference sequence). With 4 bases removed from V and 0 bases from J, the gap between germline ends came to 16 bases.

This clonotype has a handful of counts. The chain joins TRBV11-2 to TRBJ2-7; a possible D gene is TRBD1 (6 bases). The germline V gene encodes CDR1 SGHAT and CDR2 FQNNGV. The CDR3 runs 12 residues. The V gene lost 8 bases and the J gene lost 6 bases, with 14 bases spanning the gap. Here the CDR3 reads CASHDRLGEQYF. CDR3 nucleotides: TGTGCCAGCCACGACAGGTTGGGCGAGCAGTACTTC.

This clonotype was found many times. The chain is built from TRBV20-1 and TRBJ2-3, with TRBD2 matching 8 bases. Germline V gene lookup returns CDR1 DFQATT and CDR2 SNEGSKA (reference sequence). This CDR3 region has 13 residues. V lost 4 bases, J lost 3 bases, and 3 bases stayed unmatched. The CDR3 region has the DNA TGCAGTGCTATTGGACTAGCTACAGATACGCAGTATTTT. It is translated as CSAIGLATDTQYF.

J is TRBJ1-6 and V is TRBV5-1; TRBD1 is a possible D gene (6 bases). The germline V and J ends were trimmed by 3 bases and 15 bases, with 13 bases remaining between them. Germline assignment: CDR1 SGHRS and CDR2 YFSETQ. This CDR3 spans 12 amino acids. The CDR3 sequence is CASSSTGYDLHF. The CDR3 DNA reads TGCGCCAGCAGCTCCACAGGGTACGACCTCCACTTT.

This clonotype was counted a few times. The chain combines TRBV10-1 with TRBJ2-5; D is unresolved. This CDR3 spans 12 amino acids. Between the trimmed V and J ends, which lost 0 bases and 5 bases, there was a span of 4 bases. The germline V gene has CDR1 WNHNN and CDR2 SYGVQD (reference sequence). This chain's CDR3 is CASSESSETQYF. The DNA of the CDR3 is TGCGCCAGCAGTGAGTCCAGTGAGACCCAGTACTTC.

With respect to this clonotype: A much larger clone differs by one base, so this may be a read error. V is TRBV28 and J is TRBJ2-2; D uncertain. The V and J ends lost 7 bases and 7 bases respectively, with 13 bases between them. The CDR3 runs 13 residues. CDR1 and CDR2 (germline): MDHEN, SYDVKM. The DNA for the CDR3 is TGTGCCAGCAAGTCCAATGTGGTCGGGGAGCTGTTTTTT. The encoded protein is CASKSNVVGELFF.

This clonotype showed up many times. The chain employs TRBV9 and TRBJ2-7, with no clear D. The germline V gene has CDR1 SGDLS and CDR2 YYNGEE. The V end was cut by 6 bases, the J end by 1 base, with 11 bases between. This CDR3 contains 13 residues. CDR3 DNA: TGTGCCAGCATATCCACCGGATCCTACGAGCAGTACTTC. Translation gives CASISTGSYEQYF.

This clonotype was recorded at least ten times. This chain joins TRBV12-3 or TRBV12-4 and TRBJ1-6, with D unresolved. V was cut by 4 bases and J by 8 bases, with 9 bases left in between. The CDR3 totals 13 residues. The CDR3 nucleotides read TGTGCCAGCAGTTCGTCCGGGGATTCACCCCTCCACTTT. Translating it yields CASSSSGDSPLHF.

Many counts were recorded for this clonotype. This sequence joins TRBV30 and TRBJ2-5; the D is unclear. Between the trimmed V and J ends, which lost 2 bases and 5 bases, there was a span of 9 bases. Germline values: CDR1 GTSNPN, CDR2 SVGIG (reference sequence). The CDR3 is made up of 12 amino acids. DNA of the CDR3: TGTGCCTGGAGTCCGGCCCAGGAGACCCAGTACTTC. Translated, it gives CAWSPAQETQYF.

This clonotype has at least ten counts. The J gene is TRBJ1-6, the V gene TRBV28, with no clear D. V was cut by 3 bases and J by 0 bases, with 9 bases left in between. From germline, CDR1 is MDHEN and CDR2 SYDVKM. The CDR3 sequence is 16 residues long. The CDR3 loop is CASSLVQSSYNSPLHF. CDR3 bases: TGTGCCAGCAGTTTGGTACAGAGCTCCTATAATTCACCCCTCCACTTT.

The rearrangement joins TRBV20-1 to TRBJ2-5; D is tentatively TRBD1 or TRBD2 (6 bases each). Germline values: CDR1 DFQATT, CDR2 SNEGSKA (reference sequence). V was shortened by 3 bases and J by 5 bases, with 28 bases between the two germline ends. The CDR3 consists of 18 residues. As DNA, the CDR3 is TGCAGTGCTAGTGGAACGGGGGCAAGGGGCGCGGGTTTTGAGACCCAGTACTTC. This codes for CSASGTGARGAGFETQYF.

The genes are TRBV27 and TRBJ2-1; 13 positions match TRBD2. The CDR3 loop spans 15 amino acids. After removal of 5 bases from V and 8 bases from J, the junction contained 6 bases not matched to a gene. Germline values: CDR1 MNHEY, CDR2 SMNVEV (reference sequence). The CDR3 here is CASSKLAGGVDEQFF. For the CDR3, the DNA is TGTGCCAGCAGTAAACTAGCGGGAGGGGTCGATGAGCAGTTCTTC.

This clonotype has ten or more counts. The J gene is TRBJ2-7, the V gene TRBV6-1, with unresolved D. The germline V and J ends were trimmed by 2 bases and 0 bases, with 11 bases remaining between them. Germline CDR1 MNHNS, CDR2 SASEGT. CDR3 length: 15 residues. The CDR3 protein is CASSETITSSYEQYF. The CDR3, as DNA: TGTGCCAGCAGTGAAACGATCACGAGCTCCTACGAGCAGTACTTC.

This clonotype has ten or more counts. This chain links TRBV11-2 with TRBJ2-1, with 13 bases that match TRBD2. Per germline, CDR1 SGHAT and CDR2 FQNNGV. This CDR3 is built from 14 residues. The V gene end was trimmed by 5 bases and the J gene end by 10 bases; junction bases not matched to a gene: 5. In DNA form, the CDR3 reads TGTGCCAGCAGCCGGACTAGCGGGAGTCGCGAGCAGTTCTTC. This gives the protein CASSRTSGSREQFF.

The V gene is TRBV29-1, the J gene TRBJ2-1; D remains unclear. Trimming removed 2 bases from V and 3 bases from J, with 2 bases in between. CDR3 size: 11 residues. Per the germline V gene, CDR1 is SQVTM and CDR2 is ANQGSEA. CDR3 DNA sequence: TGCAGCGTTGAACGCTACAATGAGCAGTTCTTC. It specifies CSVERYNEQFF.

This clonotype showed up just a few times. The CDR3 region has the DNA TGTGCCAGCAGTTTTGGATCGCCCGGGGAGCTGTTTTTT. Its translation is CASSFGSPGELFF. The chain has TRBV12-3 or TRBV12-4 and TRBJ2-2; D ambiguous. The CDR3 length is 13 residues. Trimming shortened V by 3 bases and J by 6 bases, and 8 bases separated the two germline ends.

This clonotype has more than one count but fewer than ten. V gene TRBV11-3 combines with J gene TRBJ2-1; possible D gene TRBD2, 6 bases. The length of the CDR3 is 16 residues. V was cut by 0 bases and J by 7 bases, with 16 bases left in between. The germline V gene has CDR1 SGHNT and CDR2 YENEEA. CDR3: CASSLDGTGVRNEQFF. CDR3 coding DNA: TGTGCCAGCAGCTTAGATGGAACGGGAGTAAGAAATGAGCAGTTCTTC.